This T cell receptor beta chain appears in the sequencing data of a study of blood T cell repertoires in COVID-19 (dated by TCRdb to the early 2020s). Background on the whole study: Samples from collaborators originated in the United States, Italy and Spain and spanned both the acute and convalescent phases of COVID-19. The prospective study material was composed of cDNA or gDNA derived from T cells, B-cell-depleted T cells, or PBMCs. Subjects who had been exposed to COVID-19, were actively infected with it, or had recovered from it provided the deeply sampled blood TCRbeta repertoires that made up the dataset. The repertoires were released in a freely available public database intended as a resource for research on the immune response to SARS-CoV-2. Samples came from the ongoing ImmuneRACE study (first 160 participants) plus 1,254 subjects from 6 global collaborators. Sample metadata almost always included a de-identified subject ID, COVID-19 status, age in years and sex. Where HLA class I and class II types were available, the types were taken from metadata supplied by the sample provider, not from assay-based typing.

The research as a whole found: The quantity of clinical and demographic metadata differed by source and by participant and was supplied without curation.

V ends up 8 bases short and J 5 bases short, with an unmatched junction base count of 8. CDR1 LGHNA and CDR2 YNFKEQ are derived from the germline V gene. The CDR3 sequence holds 15 residues, the cysteine and phenylalanine included. Of all the DNA, just the CDR3 is kept, 45 bases in frame from base 1. A remark on this clone: Its antigen specificity is not known. Per-nucleotide qualities are absent, and no much larger clonotype sits a single base away.

Collaborating institutions collected whole blood in K2EDTA tubes following their own protocols. For TCRbeta analysis, collaborators shipped samples in one of three forms: frozen whole blood, isolated PBMCs, or DNA extracted from either of those sample types. TCRbeta CDR3 regions were amplified from genomic DNA by means of the immunoSEQ Assay, a bias-controlled multiplex PCR. The paper's data handling went like this. The number of nucleated cells in each sample was estimated by amplification of reference gene primers within the assay. To quantify the absolute abundance of each unique TCRbeta CDR3 rearrangement, sequence reads were collapsed and filtered. For each sample, productive Simpson clonality was calculated by taking the square root of Simpson's diversity index across productive rearrangements. TCRdb took over this immuneACCESS table, retaining in-frame rearrangements with V and J assigned. Such tables are incomplete; in checked studies, under half of the missing clones stem from an unresolved V gene, and the remainder is unexplained. V, J and clone size are those of that table, while D and trimming were read from the DNA. The table for this sample lists roughly 250,000 clones; roughly 82% of them were counted only once. Clones ranked in the top ten supply about 4.8% of the sample.

The rearranged segments are TRBV4-2 and TRBJ1-6; 8 nucleotides in the junction match TRBD1. The sequence derives from an older woman with acute or convalescent COVID-19. The source material was peripheral blood. CDR3 loop: CASRRMGQDNSPLHF. The nucleotide sequence is TGTGCCAGCCGAAGAATGGGACAGGATAATTCACCCCTCCACTTT.